This TCR beta chain was documented in a study of blood T cell repertoires in COVID-19. Turning to the study itself: There were acute and convalescent COVID-19 samples, and they came from the United States, Italy and Spain. T cells, B-cell-depleted T cells, or PBMCs provided the cDNA or gDNA that served as material.

Germline-derived CDR1 and CDR2 are MNHEY and SMNVEV (reference sequence). V lost 3 bases and J lost 0, with 12 bases in between. This CDR3 spans 16 amino acids. Seattle-derived patients entered the study during active infection and were followed longitudinally. Authors' analysis steps: It was from reference gene primer amplification that nucleated cell counts were estimated. The table came from immunoSEQ multiplex PCR; TCRdb's copy has only in-frame clones and leaves some out. V, J and clone size were drawn from that table, and D and trimming were deduced from the DNA. The data contain about 370,000 clones, about 89% of them seen just once; the ten biggest clones take up around 3%.

Sequencing was done on a sample of peripheral blood. The J gene is TRBJ2-1, the V gene TRBV27; a weak D match, TRBD2 (6 bases). This sequence was found in a woman aged 25-40 years with COVID-19, enrolled during active disease. CDR3 loop: CASSFLAGSSYNEQFF. For the CDR3, the DNA is TGTGCCAGCAGTTTTTTGGCCGGGAGCTCCTACAATGAGCAGTTCTTC.